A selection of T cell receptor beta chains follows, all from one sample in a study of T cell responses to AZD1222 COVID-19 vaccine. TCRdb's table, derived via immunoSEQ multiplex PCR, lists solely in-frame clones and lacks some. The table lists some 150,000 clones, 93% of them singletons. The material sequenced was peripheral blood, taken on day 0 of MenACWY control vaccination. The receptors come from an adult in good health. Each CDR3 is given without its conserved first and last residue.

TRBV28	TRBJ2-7	ASSPPRAGRIYEQY
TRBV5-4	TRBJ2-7	ASSLDTWHEQY
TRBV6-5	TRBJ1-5	ASSYAHSNQPQH
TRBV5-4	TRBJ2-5	ASSLRGGGYQETQY
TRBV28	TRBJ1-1	ASSLGGRTEAF
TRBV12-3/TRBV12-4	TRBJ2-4	ASSLGRVQY
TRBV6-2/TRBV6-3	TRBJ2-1	ASSYFAGASYNEQF
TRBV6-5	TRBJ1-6	ASALSYNSPLH
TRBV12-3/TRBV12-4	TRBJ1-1	ASTSAGTEAF
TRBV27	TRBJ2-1	ASSLFLGGGTYNEQF
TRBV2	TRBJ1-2	ASILTGDDYGYT
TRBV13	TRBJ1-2	ASSLVGRDRGLVGYT
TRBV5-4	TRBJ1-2	ASNHRDGKGYT
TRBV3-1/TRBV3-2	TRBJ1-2	ASRLSGTGYGYT
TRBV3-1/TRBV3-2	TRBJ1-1	ASQLRGGATEAF
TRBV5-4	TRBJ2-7	ASSGQGSYEQY
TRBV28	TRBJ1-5	ASSLGLYSNQPQH
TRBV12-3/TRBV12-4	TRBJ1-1	ASTPKGVAEAF
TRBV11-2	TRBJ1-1	ASSLGEPGWASRAF
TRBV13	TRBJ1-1	ASSSTNPDTANTEAF
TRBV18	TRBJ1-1	ASSRDSGYLGNTEAF
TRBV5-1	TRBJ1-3	ASSLGQGANTIY
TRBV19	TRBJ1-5	ASTEVTSSNQPQH
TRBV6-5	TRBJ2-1	ASSLDYLEQF
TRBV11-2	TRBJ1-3	ASSLVPGDHTIY
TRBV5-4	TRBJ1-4	ASSSQDGGNEKLF
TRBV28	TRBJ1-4	ASRPTGGNEKLF
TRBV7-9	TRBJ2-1	ASSTIAGGPQFEQF
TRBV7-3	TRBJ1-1	ASSSSSGAIGGTEAF